Included here is one T cell receptor (beta chain) sequence, with context. The data derive from a study of cytomegalovirus exposure and HLA in healthy donors. Overall study: Across about 400 genotyped donors, 81% landed in the Caucasian-associated ancestry cluster.

The CDR3 has 15 residues. V shed 5 bases and J shed 15 bases, with 23 bases lying between them. The germline V gene has CDR1 SGHTA and CDR2 FQGNSA. PCR used 60 Vbeta primers and 13 Jbeta primers. Sequencing was performed with immunoSEQ multiplex PCR; in TCRdb, only in-frame clones are kept and a portion is missing. The sample has roughly 60,000 clones, and its top ten clones hold roughly 4%. The donors comprised healthy bone marrow donors. Unrecorded immune exposures were likely, despite nominal health at sampling. The chain carries TRBV7-2 and TRBJ1-6; no firm D call. Sequencing used PBMCs. This sequence originates from a woman aged 18 to 35 in good health and CMV-seronegative. This CDR3 reads CASSPRGLLRVHLHF. In nucleotides, the CDR3 is TGTGCCAGCAGCCCAAGAGGACTGCTGCGCGTACACCTCCACTTT.